This TCR beta chain was observed in a study of cytomegalovirus exposure and HLA in healthy donors. In the PCR, 60 Vbeta and 13 Jbeta primers were used. TCRdb's copy holds only in-frame clones and misses some; the assay was immunoSEQ multiplex PCR. The repertoire holds 150,000 or so clones, with about 68% as singletons. General observations from the study: The authors listed 164 TCR beta chains as cytomegalovirus-associated. Later analysis found that TCR beta chains associated with HLA were more clonally expanded than other, equally common chains.

The CDR3 is 18 amino acids. The V gene end was trimmed by 0 bases and the J gene end by 5 bases; junction bases not matched to a gene: 16. Germline V CDR1 and CDR2: SGHDT, YYEEEE. This clone was counted a single time. Its specificity is not known. The sequencing sample was made of PBMCs. This clonotype was sampled from a man aged 30 to 45 in good health and CMV-seronegative. The rearrangement uses TRBV5-6 and TRBJ2-5; 7 bases match TRBD1. The CDR3 sequence: CASSLVDASRGMGETQYF. Written as DNA, the CDR3 is TGTGCCAGCAGCTTGGTGGATGCTAGCAGGGGGATGGGGGAGACCCAGTACTTC.